The entry below gives a single T cell receptor (beta chain) sequence along with its context. This entry is derived from a study of blood T cell repertoires in COVID-19. Turning to the study itself: Whether acute or convalescent, the COVID-19 samples came from the United States, Italy and Spain. T cells, B-cell-depleted T cells, or PBMCs supplied cDNA or gDNA.

The CDR3 extends over 12 amino acids. Trimming took 7 bases from V and 4 from J, leaving 9 bases between them. Original processing methods: For nucleated cells, counts were estimated from reference gene primer amplification. Generated by immunoSEQ multiplex PCR, the TCRdb table keeps only in-frame clones and is missing some. V, J and clone size are those of that table, while D and trimming were read from the DNA. The sample contains 200,000 to 250,000 clones, less than 85% of which appear only once. This TCR was recovered from a woman in her 70s with acute or convalescent COVID-19. The V and J genes are TRBV12-3 or TRBV12-4 and TRBJ2-3; D gene uncertain. Sequenced material: peripheral blood. CDR3 sequence reads: CASTLNADTQYF. CDR3 bases: TGTGCCAGCACCCTAAATGCAGATACGCAGTATTTT.